This TCR beta chain was profiled in a study of blood T cell repertoires in COVID-19. Study-wide context: PBMCs, B-cell-depleted T cells, or T cells provided the cDNA or gDNA that made up the material.

The CDR3 is made up of 15 amino acids. V was clipped by 7 bases and J by 3 bases; unmatched bases: 11. CDR1 and CDR2 (germline): LNHDA, SQIVND (reference sequence). Using immunoSEQ multiplex PCR, the repertoire was profiled, and TCRdb retains in-frame clones only, with some absent. The data contain some 190,000 clones, 70% to 90% of them seen just once; the ten biggest clones take up about 3.3%. The TCR originated in a man aged 55-75 years with acute or convalescent COVID-19. The sequenced material came from peripheral blood. This rearrangement joins TRBV19 to TRBJ1-1, with 7 bases aligning to TRBD1. The DNA of the CDR3 is TGTGCCAGTACCGGGACAGCCCGAGGGGACACTGAAGCTTTCTTT. It encodes CASTGTARGDTEAFF.